A selection of T cell receptor beta chains follows, all from one sample in a study of shared clonotypes between healthy human individuals. TCRdb's table, derived via immunoSEQ multiplex PCR, lists solely in-frame clones and lacks some. The sample yields millions of clones, roughly nine tenths seen once. Sequenced input: naive CD4+ T cells sorted from blood. The receptors originated from a man in his late teens or twenties in good health. The CDR3 runs from the conserved cysteine through the conserved F or W. The D gene is left open where the match is weak. Clone size is given for some rows only: seen once, a few or many times, or a class if the clone is expanded.

v_call	d_call	cdr3_length	clone_size	j_call	cdr3_aa	cdr3_nt
TRBV7-2	.	17	.	TRBJ2-2	CASSLEGTVVGTGELFF	TGTGCCAGCAGCTTAGAAGGGACCGTTGTGGGCACCGGGGAGCTGTTTTTT
TRBV29-1	.	13	.	TRBJ1-4	CSVVRGTNEKLFF	TGCAGCGTTGTTCGAGGAACTAATGAAAAACTGTTTTTT
TRBV7-9	TRBD1	13	once	TRBJ2-2	CASSTQGAGELFF	TGTGCCAGCAGCACCCAGGGGGCCGGGGAGCTGTTTTTT
TRBV28	TRBD1	14	.	TRBJ1-4	CASSPGTGREKLFF	TGTGCCAGCAGTCCTGGGACAGGGCGCGAAAAACTGTTTTTT
TRBV13	.	15	once	TRBJ2-3	CASSFAGGGTDTQYF	TGTGCCAGCAGCTTCGCCGGAGGGGGCACAGATACGCAGTATTTT
TRBV7-2	TRBD2	13	.	TRBJ2-1	CASSELARNEQFF	TGTGCCAGCAGCGAACTAGCGCGAAATGAGCAGTTCTTC
TRBV10-3	TRBD2	17	.	TRBJ2-6	CAISGSGGGSGANVLTF	TGTGCCATCAGTGGTAGCGGGGGGGGATCTGGGGCCAACGTCCTGACTTTC
TRBV10-3	.	14	few	TRBJ1-4	CAIRGGGINEKLFF	TGTGCCATCAGGGGCGGGGGTATTAATGAAAAACTGTTTTTT
TRBV7-9	.	14	.	TRBJ2-5	CASSLRSRQETQYF	TGTGCCAGCAGCTTAAGGAGCCGGCAAGAGACCCAGTACTTC
TRBV5-6	.	13	.	TRBJ1-4	CASSFEGGEKLFF	TGTGCCAGCAGCTTTGAAGGGGGAGAAAAACTGTTTTTT